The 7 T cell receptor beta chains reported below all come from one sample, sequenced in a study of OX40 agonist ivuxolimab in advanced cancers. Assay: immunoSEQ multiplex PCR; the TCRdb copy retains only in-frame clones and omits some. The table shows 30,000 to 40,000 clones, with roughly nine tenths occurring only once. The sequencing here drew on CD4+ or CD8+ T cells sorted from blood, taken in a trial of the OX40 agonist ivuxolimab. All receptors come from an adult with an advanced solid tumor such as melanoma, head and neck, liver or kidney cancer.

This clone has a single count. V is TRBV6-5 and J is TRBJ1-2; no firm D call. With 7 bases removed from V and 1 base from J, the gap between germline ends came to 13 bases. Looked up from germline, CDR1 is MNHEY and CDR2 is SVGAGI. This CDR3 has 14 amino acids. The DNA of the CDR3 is TGTGCCAGCACTTCCCTAATACTTAACTATGGCTACACCTTC. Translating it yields CASTSLILNYGYTF.

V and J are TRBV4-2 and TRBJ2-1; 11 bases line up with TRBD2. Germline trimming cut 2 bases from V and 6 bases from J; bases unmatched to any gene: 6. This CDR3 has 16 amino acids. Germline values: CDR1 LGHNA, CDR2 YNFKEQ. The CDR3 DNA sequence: TGTGCCAGCAGCCAACTGGGACTAGCGGTCGCCAATGAGCAGTTCTTC. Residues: CASSQLGLAVANEQFF.

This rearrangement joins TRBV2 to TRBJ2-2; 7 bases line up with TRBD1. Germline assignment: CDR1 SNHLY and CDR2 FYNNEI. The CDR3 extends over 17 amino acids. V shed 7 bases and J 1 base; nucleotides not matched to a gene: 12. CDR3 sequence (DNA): TGTGCCAGCACCCAAGGGGTCGGGACAGTGAACACCGGGGAGCTGTTTTTT. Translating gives CASTQGVGTVNTGELFF.

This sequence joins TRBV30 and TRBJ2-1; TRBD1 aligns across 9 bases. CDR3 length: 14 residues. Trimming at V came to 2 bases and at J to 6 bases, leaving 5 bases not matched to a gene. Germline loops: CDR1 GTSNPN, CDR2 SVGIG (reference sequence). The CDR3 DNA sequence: TGTGCCTGGAGTATCTGGACAGGGGCCAATGAGCAGTTCTTC. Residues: CAWSIWTGANEQFF.

The CDR3: CASSVAPNTGELFF. Written as DNA, the CDR3 is TGCGCCAGCAGCGTAGCTCCGAACACCGGGGAGCTGTTTTTT. This chain connects TRBV5-1 to TRBJ2-2; D gene unclear. The CDR3 is made up of 14 amino acids. V was pared by 4 bases and J by 0 bases, with 7 bases between. Per germline, CDR1 SGHRS and CDR2 YFSETQ. Full variable domain (rest looked up from reference TRBV5-1 and TRBJ2-2): KAGVTQTPRYLIKTRGQQVTLSCSPISGHRSVSWYQQTPGQGLQFLFEYFSETQRNKGNFPGRFSGRQFSNSRSEMNVSTLELGDSALYLCASSVAPNTGELFFGEGSRLTVL.

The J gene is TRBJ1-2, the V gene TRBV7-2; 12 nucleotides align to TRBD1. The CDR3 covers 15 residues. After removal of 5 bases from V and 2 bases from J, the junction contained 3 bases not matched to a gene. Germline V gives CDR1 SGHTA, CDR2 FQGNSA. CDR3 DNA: TGTGCCAGCAGCGCCGGGACAGGGGGCAACTATGGCTACACCTTC. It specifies CASSAGTGGNYGYTF.

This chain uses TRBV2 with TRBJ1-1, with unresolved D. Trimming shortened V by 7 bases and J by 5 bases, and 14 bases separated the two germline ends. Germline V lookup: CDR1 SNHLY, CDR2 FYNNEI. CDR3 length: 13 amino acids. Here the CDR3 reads CASIPPQRTEAFF. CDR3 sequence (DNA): TGTGCCAGCATACCGCCTCAGCGTACTGAAGCTTTCTTT.